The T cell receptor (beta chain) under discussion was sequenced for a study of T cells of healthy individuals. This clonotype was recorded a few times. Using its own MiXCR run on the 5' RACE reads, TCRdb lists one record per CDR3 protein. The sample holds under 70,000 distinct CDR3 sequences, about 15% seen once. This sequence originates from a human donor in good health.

CDR3 nucleotide sequence: TGCAGCGTAGAGGGGGCGACAGGGGCCCTTTACGGGGTCTATGGCTACACCTTC. It encodes CSVEGATGALYGVYGYTF. The genes are TRBV29-1 and TRBJ1-2; 8 positions match TRBD1. This CDR3 spans 18 amino acids. Germline trimming cut 6 bases from V and 4 bases from J; bases unmatched to any gene: 22. Germline V gene lookup returns CDR1 SQVTM and CDR2 ANQGSEA.